This T cell receptor (beta chain) is from a study of early T cells in non-severe SARS-CoV-2 infection. Study-wide context: Whole-blood bulk RNA, unsorted, was sequenced, and chains were unpaired. Study-level points and caveats: Matching results from VDJdb favored anti-spike CD8 responses, leaving private and CD4 specificities undetected.

A remark on this clonotype: Its cognate antigen is unknown. With a much larger clone just one base away, this may be a read error.

CDR3 length equals 15 residues. Germline loops: CDR1 MDHEN, CDR2 SYDVKM. Trimming stripped 6 bases from V and 1 base from J, with 15 bases between. Unique molecular identifiers were affixed to single, distinct cDNA molecules. TCRdb passed the 5' RACE reads through MiXCR, listing each CDR3 protein once. The sample carries tens of thousands of distinct CDR3 sequences, over 10% recorded once. The sample here was whole blood, taken at baseline. This clonotype originated in an adult who was a healthcare worker with PCR-confirmed SARS-CoV-2 infection or an uninfected control (not recorded which). This sequence joins TRBV28 and TRBJ1-1; no clear D. CDR3 loop: CASSTPEGENTEAFF. The CDR3 DNA reads as TGTGCCAGCAGCACACCGGAGGGAGAGAACACTGAAGCTTTCTTT.